Listed below are T cell receptor beta chains from one sample, sequenced in a study of T cells after posttransplantation cyclophosphamide. Produced via immunoSEQ multiplex PCR; TCRdb's table is partial and in-frame only. This sample's table reports approximately 80 clones. Source: gut tissue, taken after allogeneic stem cell transplant with posttransplant cyclophosphamide. The receptors come from a male patient aged 25-45 years who received an allogeneic stem cell transplant from a related donor, was CMV-positive, and had acute GVHD only. Some of the T cells may derive from the graft donor. Each CDR3 is given with its conserved first and last residue. Each record gives: D gene, V gene, J gene, CDR3 DNA, CDR3 protein. A D gene is named only where the DNA matches it firmly.

NA,TRBV28,TRBJ1-6,TGTGCCAGCAGTTACGGGGTTTTCGGTTCACCCCTCCACTTT,CASSYGVFGSPLHF
NA,TRBV28,TRBJ2-7,TGTGCCAGCAGTTTCTCAGGGTTAGACTACGAGCAGTACTTC,CASSFSGLDYEQYF
TRBD1,TRBV20-1,TRBJ2-3,TGCAGTGCGCCGGACAGGCATACGCAGTATTTT,CSAPDRHTQYF
NA,TRBV19,TRBJ1-5,TGTGCCAGTAGTAATTTGGCGTGGGCACGGGACAATCAGCCCCAGCATTTT,CASSNLAWARDNQPQHF
NA,TRBV7-9,TRBJ1-1,TGTGCCAGCCTCCAGGCGGGGAACACTGAAGCTTTCTTT,CASLQAGNTEAFF
NA,TRBV4-1,TRBJ1-1,TGCGCCAGCAGCCAAGGGTCCGGGAACACTGAAGCTTTCTTT,CASSQGSGNTEAFF
TRBD1,TRBV6-1,TRBJ2-1,TGTGCCAGCAGTGAAGCAGTGACAGGGTCACACAATGAGCAGTTCTTC,CASSEAVTGSHNEQFF
NA,TRBV1,TRBJ2-6,TGCACCAGCAGGGCCCCAGGTTGTGCACAAAGTCGGGCCAACGTCCTGACTTTC,CTSRAPGCAQSRANVLTF
TRBD1,TRBV4-1,TRBJ1-4,TGCGCCAGCAGCCAAGAGAGAACAGGGGGGTTCGAAAAACTGTTTTTT,CASSQERTGGFEKLFF
NA,TRBV28,TRBJ1-2,TGTGCCAGCAGTGGGGCGGGAGGAGGCTATGGCTACACCTTC,CASSGAGGGYGYTF